The clone carrying this TCR beta chain was recorded many times. Naive CD4+ T cells were purified with Tregs depleted by CD25. Trimming shortened V by 5 bases and J by 12 bases, and 17 bases separated the two germline ends. Germline V gene lookup returns CDR1 SGHTA and CDR2 FQGNSA. The CDR3 loop spans 13 amino acids. TCRdb itself ran the 5' RACE reads through MiXCR, one entry per CDR3 protein. The table has tens of thousands of distinct CDR3 sequences, 20% to 30% seen once. The sequence derives from a female donor with breast cancer. Sequenced input: naive CD4+ T cells sorted from a lymph node. Subset defined: naive CD4+ T cells, CD4+CD45RA+CD25-. The rearrangement joins TRBV7-2 to TRBJ1-5; TRBD1 is a possible D gene (5 bases). CDR3 DNA sequence: TGTGCCAGCAGCCCCGGACGAGTAGGGGACCAGCATTTT. Translating it yields CASSPGRVGDQHF.